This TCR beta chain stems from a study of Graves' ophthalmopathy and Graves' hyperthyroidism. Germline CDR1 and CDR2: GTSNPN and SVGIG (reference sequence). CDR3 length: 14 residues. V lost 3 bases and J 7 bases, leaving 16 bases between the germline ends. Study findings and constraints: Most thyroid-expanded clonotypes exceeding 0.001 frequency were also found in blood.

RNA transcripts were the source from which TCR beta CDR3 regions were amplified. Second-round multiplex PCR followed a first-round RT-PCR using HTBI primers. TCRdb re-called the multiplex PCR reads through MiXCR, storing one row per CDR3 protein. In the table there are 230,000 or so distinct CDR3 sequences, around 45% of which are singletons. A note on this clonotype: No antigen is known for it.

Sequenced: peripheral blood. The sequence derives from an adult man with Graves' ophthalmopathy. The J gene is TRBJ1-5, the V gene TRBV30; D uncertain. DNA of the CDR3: TGTGCCTGGAGCGATTCGTCGGTTGGCCAGCCCCAGCATTTT. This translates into CAWSDSSVGQPQHF.